This TCR beta chain was identified during a study of blood T cell repertoires in COVID-19. Study information: The cDNA or gDNA used as material had been derived from T cells, B-cell-depleted T cells, or PBMCs.

In the original workflow: Counts of nucleated cells, estimated from reference gene primer amplification, were obtained. The repertoire was sequenced with immunoSEQ multiplex PCR; TCRdb's copy has only in-frame clones and lacks some. V, J and clone size are those of that table, while D and trimming were read from the DNA. In the table there are some 340,000 clones, around four fifths of which are singletons. J was trimmed by 6 bases and V by 6 bases; bases with no gene match: 5. Germline V gives CDR1 SGHTA, CDR2 FQGNSA. The CDR3 covers 14 residues. Input material: peripheral blood. The chain employs TRBV7-2 and TRBJ2-7; 13 bases agree with TRBD2. This sequence originates from a man aged 30 to 39 with active or convalescent COVID-19. The DNA of the CDR3 is TGTGCCAGCAGGGCCGGACTAGCGGGAGTCGAGCAGTACTTC. Translation gives CASRAGLAGVEQYF.